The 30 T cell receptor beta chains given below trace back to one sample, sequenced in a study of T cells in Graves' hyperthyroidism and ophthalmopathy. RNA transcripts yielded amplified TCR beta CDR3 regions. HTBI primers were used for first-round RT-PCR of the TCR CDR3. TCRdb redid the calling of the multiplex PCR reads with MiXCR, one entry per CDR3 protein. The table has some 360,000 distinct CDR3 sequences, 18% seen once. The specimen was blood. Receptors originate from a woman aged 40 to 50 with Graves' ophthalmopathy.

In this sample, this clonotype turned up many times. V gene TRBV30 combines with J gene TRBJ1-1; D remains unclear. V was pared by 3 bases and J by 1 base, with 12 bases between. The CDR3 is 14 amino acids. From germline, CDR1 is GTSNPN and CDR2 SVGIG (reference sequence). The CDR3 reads CAWRDKVRNTEAFF. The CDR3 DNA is TGTGCCTGGAGAGACAAAGTAAGGAACACTGAAGCTTTCTTT.

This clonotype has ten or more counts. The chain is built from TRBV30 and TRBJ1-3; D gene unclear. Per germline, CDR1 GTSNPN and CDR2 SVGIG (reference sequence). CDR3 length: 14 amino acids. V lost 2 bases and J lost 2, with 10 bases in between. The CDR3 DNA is TGTGCCTGGAGTCCAGGCTACACTGGAAACACCATATATTTT. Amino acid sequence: CAWSPGYTGNTIYF. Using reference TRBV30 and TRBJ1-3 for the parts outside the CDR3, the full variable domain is SQTIHQWPATLVQPVGSPLSLECTVEGTSNPNLYWYRQAAGRGLQLLFYSVGIGQISSEVPQNLSASRPQDRQFILSSKKLLLSDSGFYLCAWSPGYTGNTIYFGEGSWLTVV.

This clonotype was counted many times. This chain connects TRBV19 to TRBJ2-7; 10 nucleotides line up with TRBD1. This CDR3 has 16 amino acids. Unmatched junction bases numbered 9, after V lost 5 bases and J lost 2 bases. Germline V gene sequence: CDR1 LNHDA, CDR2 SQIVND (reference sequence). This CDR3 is CASSWSSGTGAYEQYF. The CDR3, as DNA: TGTGCCAGTAGTTGGAGCTCCGGGACAGGGGCCTACGAGCAGTACTTC.

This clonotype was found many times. CDR3 nucleotide sequence: TGTGCCAGCAGCTTAGGCAGGGGGCTCACTAGGGGAGGACCAGATACGCAGTATTTT. It specifies CASSLGRGLTRGGPDTQYF. The V and J genes are TRBV11-3 and TRBJ2-3; 8 nucleotides match TRBD1. J was trimmed by 4 bases and V by 1 base; bases with no gene match: 16. CDR3 length: 19 amino acids. Germline loops: CDR1 SGHNT, CDR2 YENEEA.

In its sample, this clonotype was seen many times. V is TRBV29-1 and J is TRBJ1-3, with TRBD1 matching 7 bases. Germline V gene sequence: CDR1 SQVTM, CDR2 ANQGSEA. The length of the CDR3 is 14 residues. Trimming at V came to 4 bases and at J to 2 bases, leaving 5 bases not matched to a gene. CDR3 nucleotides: TGCAGCGTTGGACAGGGTACTCCTGGAAACACCATATATTTT. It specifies CSVGQGTPGNTIYF.

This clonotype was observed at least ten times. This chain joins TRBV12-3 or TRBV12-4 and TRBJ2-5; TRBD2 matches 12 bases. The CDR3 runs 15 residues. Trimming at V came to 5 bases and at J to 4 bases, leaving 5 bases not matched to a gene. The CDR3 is CASSPLAGGVETQYF. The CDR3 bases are TGTGCCAGCAGTCCGCTAGCGGGAGGGGTAGAGACCCAGTACTTC.

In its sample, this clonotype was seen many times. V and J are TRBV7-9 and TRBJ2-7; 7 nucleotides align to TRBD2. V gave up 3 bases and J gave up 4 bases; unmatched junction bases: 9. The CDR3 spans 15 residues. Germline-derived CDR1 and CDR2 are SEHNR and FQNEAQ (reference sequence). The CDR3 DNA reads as TGTGCCAGCAGCTTTCTTTCGCGGGAGAGGTACGAGCAGTACTTC. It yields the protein CASSFLSRERYEQYF.

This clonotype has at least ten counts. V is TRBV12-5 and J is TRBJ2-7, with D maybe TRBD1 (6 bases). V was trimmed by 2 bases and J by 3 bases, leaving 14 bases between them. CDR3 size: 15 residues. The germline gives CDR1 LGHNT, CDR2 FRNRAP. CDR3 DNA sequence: TGTGCTAGTGGTTTGCCCAGGGGAATTTACTACGAGCAGTACTTC. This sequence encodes CASGLPRGIYYEQYF. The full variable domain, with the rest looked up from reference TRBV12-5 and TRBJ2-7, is DARVTQTPRHKVTEMGQEVTMRCQPILGHNTVFWYRQTMMQGLELLAYFRNRAPLDDSGMPKDRFSAEMPDATLATLKIQPSEPRDSAVYFCASGLPRGIYYEQYFGPGTRLTVT.

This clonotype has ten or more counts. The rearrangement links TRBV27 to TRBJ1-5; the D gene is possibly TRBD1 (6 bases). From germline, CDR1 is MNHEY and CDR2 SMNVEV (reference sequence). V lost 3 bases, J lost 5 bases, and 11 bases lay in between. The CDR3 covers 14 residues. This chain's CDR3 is CASSLGHNYQPQHF. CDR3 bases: TGTGCCAGCAGTTTGGGACACAATTATCAGCCCCAGCATTTT.

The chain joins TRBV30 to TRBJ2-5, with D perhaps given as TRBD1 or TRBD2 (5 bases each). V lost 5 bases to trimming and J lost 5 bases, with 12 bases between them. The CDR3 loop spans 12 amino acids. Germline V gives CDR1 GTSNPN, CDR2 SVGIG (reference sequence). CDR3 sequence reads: CAWGDHRETQYF. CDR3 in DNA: TGTGCCTGGGGGGACCACCGGGAGACCCAGTACTTC.

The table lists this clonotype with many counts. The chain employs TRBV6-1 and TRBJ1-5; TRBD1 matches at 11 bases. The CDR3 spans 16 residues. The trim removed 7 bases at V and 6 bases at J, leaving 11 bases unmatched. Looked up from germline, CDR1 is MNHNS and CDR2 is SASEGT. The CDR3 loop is CASKYGQGAIRQPQHF. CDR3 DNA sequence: TGTGCCAGCAAATATGGACAGGGGGCGATACGTCAGCCCCAGCATTTT.

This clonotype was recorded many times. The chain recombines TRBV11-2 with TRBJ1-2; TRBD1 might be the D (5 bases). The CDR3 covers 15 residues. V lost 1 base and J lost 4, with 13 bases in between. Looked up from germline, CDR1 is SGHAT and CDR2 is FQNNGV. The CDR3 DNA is TGTGCCAGCAGCTTAGTTAGGGCGGGGGTCTATGGCTACACCTTC. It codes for CASSLVRAGVYGYTF.

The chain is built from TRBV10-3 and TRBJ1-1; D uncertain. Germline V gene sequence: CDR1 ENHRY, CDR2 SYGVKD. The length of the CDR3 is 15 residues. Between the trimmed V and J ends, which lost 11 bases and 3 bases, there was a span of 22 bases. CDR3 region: CALQRAGVRDTEAFF. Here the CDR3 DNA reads TGTGCCCTTCAAAGGGCCGGGGTCCGAGACACTGAAGCTTTCTTT.

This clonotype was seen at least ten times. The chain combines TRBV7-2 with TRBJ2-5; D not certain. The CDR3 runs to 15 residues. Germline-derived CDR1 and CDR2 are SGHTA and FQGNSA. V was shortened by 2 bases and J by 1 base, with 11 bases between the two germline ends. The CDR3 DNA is TGTGCCAGCAGCTTACTGCGCGGAGTCCAAGAGACCCAGTACTTC. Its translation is CASSLLRGVQETQYF.

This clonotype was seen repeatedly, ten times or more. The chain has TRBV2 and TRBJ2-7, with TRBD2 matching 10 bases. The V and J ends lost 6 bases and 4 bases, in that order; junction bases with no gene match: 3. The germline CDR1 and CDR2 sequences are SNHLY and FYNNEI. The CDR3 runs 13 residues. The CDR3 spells CASSNSGRYEQYF. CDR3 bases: TGTGCCAGCAGCAATAGCGGGAGGTACGAGCAGTACTTC.

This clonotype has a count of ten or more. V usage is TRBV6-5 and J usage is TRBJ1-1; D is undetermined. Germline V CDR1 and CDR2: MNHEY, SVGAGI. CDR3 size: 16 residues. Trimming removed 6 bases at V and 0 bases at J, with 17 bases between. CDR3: CASSYNIGRMNTEAFF. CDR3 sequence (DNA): TGTGCCAGCAGCTACAACATCGGACGGATGAACACTGAAGCTTTCTTT.

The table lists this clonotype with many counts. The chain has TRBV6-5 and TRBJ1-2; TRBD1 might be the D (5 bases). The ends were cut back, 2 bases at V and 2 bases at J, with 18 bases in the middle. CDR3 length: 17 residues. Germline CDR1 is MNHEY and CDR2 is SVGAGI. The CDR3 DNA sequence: TGTGCCAGCAGTTACCCCCGGGGGGGAGGAGGAAACTATGGCTACACCTTC. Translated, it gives CASSYPRGGGGNYGYTF.

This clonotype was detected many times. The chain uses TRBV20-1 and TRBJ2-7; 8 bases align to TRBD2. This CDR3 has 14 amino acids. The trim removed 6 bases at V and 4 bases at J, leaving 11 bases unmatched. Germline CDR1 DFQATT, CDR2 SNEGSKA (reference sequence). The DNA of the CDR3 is TGCAGTGCCCCTCCCCTAGCGGGTTCTTACGAGCAGTACTTC. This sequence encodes CSAPPLAGSYEQYF.

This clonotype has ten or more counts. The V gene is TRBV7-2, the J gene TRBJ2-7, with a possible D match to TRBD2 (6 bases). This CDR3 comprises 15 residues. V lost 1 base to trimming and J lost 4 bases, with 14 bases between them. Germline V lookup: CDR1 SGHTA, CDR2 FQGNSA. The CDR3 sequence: CASSLVSGEEYEQYF. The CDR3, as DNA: TGTGCCAGCAGCTTAGTTTCGGGAGAGGAATACGAGCAGTACTTC.

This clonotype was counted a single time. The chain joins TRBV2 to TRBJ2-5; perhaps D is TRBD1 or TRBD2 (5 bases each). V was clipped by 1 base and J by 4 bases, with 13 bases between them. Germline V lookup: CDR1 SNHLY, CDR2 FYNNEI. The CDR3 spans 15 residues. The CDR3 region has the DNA TGTGCCAGCAGTGAAGAGGCAGGGACGGGAGAGACCCAGTACTTC. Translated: CASSEEAGTGETQYF.

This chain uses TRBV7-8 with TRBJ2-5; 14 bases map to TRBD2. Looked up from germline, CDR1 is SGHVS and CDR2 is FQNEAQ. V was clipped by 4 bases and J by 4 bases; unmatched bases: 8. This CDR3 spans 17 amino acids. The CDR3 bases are TGTGCCAGCAGCTCACGGAAGGGGACTAGCGGGGGAGAGACCCAGTACTTC. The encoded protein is CASSSRKGTSGGETQYF.

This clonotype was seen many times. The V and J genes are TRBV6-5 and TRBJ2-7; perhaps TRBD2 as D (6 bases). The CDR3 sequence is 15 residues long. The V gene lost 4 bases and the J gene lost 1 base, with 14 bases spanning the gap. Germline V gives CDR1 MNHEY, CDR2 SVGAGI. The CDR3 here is CASSLYGRGSYEQYF. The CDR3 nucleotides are TGTGCCAGCAGTTTGTACGGGAGAGGGTCCTACGAGCAGTACTTC.

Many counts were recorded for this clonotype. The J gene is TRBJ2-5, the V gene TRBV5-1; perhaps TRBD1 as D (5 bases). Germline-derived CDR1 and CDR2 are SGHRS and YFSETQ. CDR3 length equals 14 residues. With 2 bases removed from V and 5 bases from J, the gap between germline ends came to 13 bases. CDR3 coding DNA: TGCGCCAGCAGCTTCGGTCAGGGTTTCGAGACCCAGTACTTC. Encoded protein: CASSFGQGFETQYF. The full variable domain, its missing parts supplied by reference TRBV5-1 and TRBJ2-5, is KAGVTQTPRYLIKTRGQQVTLSCSPISGHRSVSWYQQTPGQGLQFLFEYFSETQRNKGNFPGRFSGRQFSNSRSEMNVSTLELGDSALYLCASSFGQGFETQYFGPGTRLLVL.

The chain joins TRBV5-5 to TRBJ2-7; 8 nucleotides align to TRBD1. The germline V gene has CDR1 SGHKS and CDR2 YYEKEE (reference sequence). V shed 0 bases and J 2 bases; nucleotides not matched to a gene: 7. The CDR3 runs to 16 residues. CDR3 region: CASSLAVGQGTYEQYF. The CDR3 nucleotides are TGTGCCAGCAGCTTGGCCGTCGGACAGGGAACCTACGAGCAGTACTTC.

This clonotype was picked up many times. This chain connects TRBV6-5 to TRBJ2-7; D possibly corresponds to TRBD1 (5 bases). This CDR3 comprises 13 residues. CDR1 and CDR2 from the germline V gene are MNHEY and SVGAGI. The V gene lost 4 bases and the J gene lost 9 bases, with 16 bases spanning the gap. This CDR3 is CASSFRQSSMQYF. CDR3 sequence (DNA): TGTGCCAGCAGTTTCCGACAGAGTTCGATGCAGTACTTC.

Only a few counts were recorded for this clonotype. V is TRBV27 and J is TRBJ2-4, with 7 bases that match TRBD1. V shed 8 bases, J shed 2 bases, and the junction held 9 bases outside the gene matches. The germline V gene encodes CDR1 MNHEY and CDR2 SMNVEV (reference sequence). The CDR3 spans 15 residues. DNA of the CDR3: TGTGCCAGCTCCGCTCTGACAGGGACCAAAAACATTCAGTACTTC. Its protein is CASSALTGTKNIQYF.

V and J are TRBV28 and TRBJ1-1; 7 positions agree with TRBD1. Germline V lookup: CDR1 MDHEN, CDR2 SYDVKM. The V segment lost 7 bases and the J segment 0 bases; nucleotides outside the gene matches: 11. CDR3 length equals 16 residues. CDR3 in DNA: TGTGCCAGCATCAAAACCGGGACAGTTATGAACACTGAAGCTTTCTTT. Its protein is CASIKTGTVMNTEAFF.

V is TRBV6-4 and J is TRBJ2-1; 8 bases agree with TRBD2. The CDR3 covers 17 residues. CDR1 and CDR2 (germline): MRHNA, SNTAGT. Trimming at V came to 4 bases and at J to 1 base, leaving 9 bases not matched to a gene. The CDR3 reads CASSAVGSSGSYNEQFF. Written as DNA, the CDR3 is TGTGCCAGCAGTGCCGTCGGGTCTAGCGGGTCCTACAATGAGCAGTTCTTC.

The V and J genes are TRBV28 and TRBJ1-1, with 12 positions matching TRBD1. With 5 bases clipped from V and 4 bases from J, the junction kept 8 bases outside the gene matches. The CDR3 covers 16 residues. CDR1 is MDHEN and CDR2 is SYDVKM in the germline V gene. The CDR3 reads CASSKGQGATGTEAFF. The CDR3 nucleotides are TGTGCCAGCAGTAAGGGACAGGGGGCCACGGGCACTGAAGCTTTCTTT.

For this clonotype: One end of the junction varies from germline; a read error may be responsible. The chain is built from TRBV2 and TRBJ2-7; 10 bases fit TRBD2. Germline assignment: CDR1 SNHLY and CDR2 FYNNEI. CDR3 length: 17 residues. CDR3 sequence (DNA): TGTGCCAGCAGAGTGGGGACTAGCGTGAGAGCGAATTACGAGCAGTCCTTC. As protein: CASRVGTSVRANYEQSF.